This TCR beta chain stems from a study of patients and donors after allogeneic stem cell transplantation. This CDR3 comprises 15 residues. In germline, CDR1 is LGHNA, CDR2 YSLEER. V was cut by 5 bases and J by 5 bases, with 18 bases left in between. This clonotype was counted ten times or more. One entry per CDR3 protein, called by TCRdb with MiXCR from the RT-PCR reads. The top ten hold 6% of the sample, which has more than 850,000 distinct CDR3 sequences, around 17% seen once. The clonotype comes from a human donor who was either an allogeneic HSCT recipient or a stem cell or donor lymphocyte infusion donor (not recorded which). It is not recorded whose cells these are; they may come from a transplant donor. The sample taken for sequencing was blood, either unsorted or a sorted T cell fraction (not recorded which). The chain is built from TRBV4-3 and TRBJ1-1, with a weak D call TRBD1 (5 bases). DNA of the CDR3: TGCGCCAGCAGCAAAGTCGAGGGGAAGAGGACTGAAGCTTTCTTT. This translates into CASSKVEGKRTEAFF.